This TCR beta chain is from a study of T cell responses to AZD1222 COVID-19 vaccine. Overall study findings and caveats: Across spike, vaccine-associated CD4 TCRs were found, dominant at 160-218 and 743-854. Following two doses of AZD1222, Spike-specific TCR breadth and depth rose.

The assay was immunoSEQ multiplex PCR, and TCRdb's table has in-frame clones only and misses some. Counted here are some 130,000 clones, around nine tenths occurring once; the ten biggest clones make up under 4.5%. To note about this clone: Its specificity is unknown.

The CDR3 runs 16 residues. Germline assignment: CDR1 MRHNA and CDR2 SNTAGT. Trimming took 6 bases from V and 0 from J; bases not matched to a gene: 5. This TCR came from an adult in good health. The J gene is TRBJ2-5, the V gene TRBV6-4; TRBD2 matches at 12 bases. The sample consisted of peripheral blood, taken on day 0 of AZD1222 vaccination. CDR3 sequence: CASSPLAGGDQETQYF. The CDR3 DNA reads TGTGCCAGCAGCCCACTAGCGGGGGGCGACCAAGAGACCCAGTACTTC.